The 12 T cell receptor beta chains below all came from one sample that was sequenced in a study of PD-1 blockade in classical Hodgkin lymphoma. Time point noted: cycle 4 day 1 (C4D1), after 6 weeks of nivolumab. Exposure to brentuximab vedotin varied, and each patient had relapsed following autologous stem cell transplantation. Some clones are missing from TCRdb's copy, which holds only in-frame ones; the method was immunoSEQ multiplex PCR. This sample has just under 65,000 clones; around 90% occur once, and the top ten carry around 8%. Sequencing used peripheral blood mononuclear cells (PBMCs), obtained before the fourth cycle of nivolumab. Receptors were obtained from a human donor with classical Hodgkin lymphoma.

This chain links TRBV27 with TRBJ2-7, with D uncertain. CDR1 is MNHEY and CDR2 is SMNVEV in the germline V gene (reference sequence). The CDR3 consists of 13 residues. The V end lost 11 bases, the J end lost 0 bases, and 14 bases lay between the germline ends. DNA of the CDR3: TGTGCCTCTACGGATCCGGACTCCTACGAGCAGTACTTC. Translating it yields CASTDPDSYEQYF.

The rearrangement uses TRBV11-3 and TRBJ2-4, with 11 bases identical to TRBD2. Germline CDR1 reads SGHNT; CDR2 reads YENEEA. V was clipped by 6 bases and J by 7 bases; unmatched bases: 11. CDR3 length: 16 residues. The CDR3, as DNA: TGTGCCAGCAGAGACCTACTAGCGGGGGAAGGGAACATTCAGTACTTC. Residues: CASRDLLAGEGNIQYF.

This clone has only one observation. This chain connects TRBV4-1 to TRBJ2-7; 8 nucleotides align to TRBD1. This CDR3 comprises 15 residues. With V trimmed by 2 bases and J by 2 bases, 5 bases remained unmatched. Germline V lookup: CDR1 MGHRA, CDR2 YSYEKL. The CDR3 here is CASSQRTGPTYEQYF. DNA for the CDR3: TGCGCCAGCAGCCAACGGACAGGGCCGACCTACGAGCAGTACTTC.

This chain uses TRBV5-1 with TRBJ2-3, with D perhaps matching TRBD1 (6 bases). This CDR3 is 16 amino acids long. Germline CDR1 reads SGHRS; CDR2 reads YFSETQ. The V and J ends lost 0 bases and 0 bases respectively, with 11 bases between them. CDR3 nucleotides: TGCGCCAGCAGCTTGGGCATCGGGACAAGCACAGATACGCAGTATTTT. This codes for CASSLGIGTSTDTQYF.

The chain has TRBV6-6 and TRBJ2-5, with D perhaps TRBD1 (6 bases). Germline V gene data show CDR1 as MNHNY and CDR2 as SVGAGI (reference sequence). V lost 0 bases and J 5 bases, leaving 7 bases between the germline ends. This CDR3 spans 13 amino acids. The CDR3 bases are TGTGCCAGCAGTTACTCGAGGGGGGAGACCCAGTACTTC. This sequence encodes CASSYSRGETQYF.

This clone occurred once. This chain uses TRBV7-2 with TRBJ1-1; D is unclear. V was clipped by 2 bases and J by 8 bases, with 9 bases between them. The germline gives CDR1 SGHTA, CDR2 FQGNSA. The CDR3 consists of 12 residues. The DNA for the CDR3 is TGTGCCAGCAGCTTATATTCCCAAGAAGCTTTCTTT. It codes for CASSLYSQEAFF.

V is TRBV4-2 and J is TRBJ2-7; TRBD1 matches 8 bases. V shed 4 bases and J 3 bases; nucleotides not matched to a gene: 5. Looked up from germline, CDR1 is LGHNA and CDR2 is YNFKEQ. The CDR3 has 14 residues. CDR3 loop: CASSPTGAVYEQYF. In nucleotides, the CDR3 is TGTGCCAGCAGCCCGACAGGGGCTGTCTACGAGCAGTACTTC.

This rearrangement joins TRBV5-1 to TRBJ1-1; 8 nucleotides match TRBD1. CDR3 length equals 13 residues. Germline-derived CDR1 and CDR2 are SGHRS and YFSETQ. The V and J ends lost 2 bases and 5 bases, in that order; junction bases with no gene match: 2. Written as DNA, the CDR3 is TGCGCCAGCAGCTTACAGGGGGGAACTGAAGCTTTCTTT. It specifies CASSLQGGTEAFF.

V gene TRBV7-9 combines with J gene TRBJ2-7, with a possible D match to TRBD2 (6 bases). V dropped 1 base and J dropped 3 bases, with 7 bases sitting between them. Germline lookup yields CDR1 SEHNR and CDR2 FQNEAQ (reference sequence). The CDR3 contains 13 residues. For the CDR3, the DNA is TGTGCCAGCAGCTTAGGGGACTTCTACGAGCAGTACTTC. Translating it yields CASSLGDFYEQYF. Complete variable domain (other parts from reference TRBV7-9 and TRBJ2-7): DTGVSQNPRHKITKRGQNVTFRCDPISEHNRLYWYRQTLGQGPEFLTYFQNEAQLEKSRLLSDRFSAERPKGSFSTLEIQRTEQGDSAMYLCASSLGDFYEQYFGPGTRLTVT.

The chain joins TRBV28 to TRBJ1-1; D is undetermined. CDR1 is MDHEN and CDR2 is SYDVKM in the germline V gene. The germline V and J ends were trimmed by 4 bases and 6 bases, with 6 bases remaining between them. This CDR3 spans 11 amino acids. This chain's CDR3 is CASSSVAEAFF. CDR3 nucleotide sequence: TGTGCCAGCAGTTCCGTGGCTGAAGCTTTCTTT.

The table lists this clone with a few counts. The chain joins TRBV5-1 to TRBJ2-3, with 8 bases lining up with TRBD2. The CDR3 spans 16 residues. V lost 4 bases, J lost 5 bases, and 12 bases stayed unmatched. CDR1 is SGHRS and CDR2 is YFSETQ in the germline V gene. The CDR3 DNA follows: TGCGCCAGCAGCCTAGCGGGCGGGGCCTACCAAGATACGCAGTATTTT. Its protein is CASSLAGGAYQDTQYF.

The rearrangement joins TRBV7-9 to TRBJ2-3, with D perhaps given as TRBD1 or TRBD2 (5 bases each). The germline V gene has CDR1 SEHNR and CDR2 FQNEAQ (reference sequence). The CDR3 extends over 12 amino acids. V was clipped by 4 bases and J by 8 bases, with 10 bases between them. As DNA, the CDR3 is TGTGCCAGCAGCTACAGTGGGGGTACGCAGTATTTT. Amino acid sequence: CASSYSGGTQYF.